One and the same sample provided the 10 T cell receptor beta chains below, sequenced in a study of technical replicates of blood from a handful of donors. Libraries were prepared by immunoSEQ multiplex PCR; TCRdb keeps only in-frame clonotypes and omits some of them. Of roughly 79,000 clones in the sample, over 90% were seen once. The source material was T cells isolated from PBMCs. These TCRs come from a human donor in good health.

This sequence joins TRBV13 and TRBJ1-1; 10 positions agree with TRBD1. V lost 8 bases to trimming and J lost 5 bases; unmatched junction nucleotides: 8. CDR1 and CDR2 from the germline V gene are PRHDT and FYEKMQ (reference sequence). The CDR3 contains 14 residues. The CDR3: CASAYGTGVTEAFF. The CDR3, as DNA: TGTGCCAGCGCTTACGGGACAGGGGTTACTGAAGCTTTCTTT.

This clone was detected only a few times. This CDR3 is CASSAGQGVAEAFF. Here the CDR3 DNA reads TGTGCCAGTAGTGCCGGACAGGGTGTCGCTGAAGCTTTCTTT. This chain links TRBV19 with TRBJ1-1; the match to TRBD1 covers 8 bases. CDR1 and CDR2 from the germline V gene are LNHDA and SQIVND (reference sequence). This CDR3 region has 14 residues. With V trimmed by 5 bases and J by 6 bases, 8 bases remained unmatched.

This chain uses TRBV7-2 with TRBJ1-2; D possibly corresponds to TRBD1 (6 bases). The CDR3 runs 14 residues. CDR1 is SGHTA, CDR2 FQGNSA, per germline. The V end was cut by 4 bases, the J end by 2 bases, with 11 bases between. The CDR3 DNA is TGTGCCAGCAGCTCCCTCGGACAGAACTATGGCTACACCTTC. Translated, it gives CASSSLGQNYGYTF.

The chain uses TRBV4-1 and TRBJ2-7; no reliable D call. Trimming removed 1 base at V and 3 bases at J, with 16 bases between. The germline V gene has CDR1 MGHRA and CDR2 YSYEKL. This CDR3 comprises 16 residues. The CDR3 here is CASSQANPGARYEQYF. The CDR3 DNA sequence: TGCGCCAGCAGCCAAGCCAACCCCGGAGCGCGCTACGAGCAGTACTTC.

The chain has TRBV27 and TRBJ1-1; possible D gene TRBD1, 6 bases. V was cut by 7 bases and J by 5 bases, with 17 bases left in between. The CDR3 loop spans 14 amino acids. Germline V CDR1 and CDR2: MNHEY, SMNVEV (reference sequence). The CDR3 DNA follows: TGTGCCAGCATACCTCCAGGGGTTCGGACTGAAGCTTTCTTT. It codes for CASIPPGVRTEAFF.

This chain links TRBV5-1 with TRBJ2-7; 7 nucleotides line up with TRBD1. Germline assignment: CDR1 SGHRS and CDR2 YFSETQ. The CDR3 is 13 amino acids. Trimming at V came to 3 bases and at J to 7 bases, leaving 7 bases not matched to a gene. The CDR3 sequence is CASSYNRGMEQYF. CDR3 DNA: TGCGCCAGCAGCTATAACAGGGGAATGGAGCAGTACTTC.

The chain couples TRBV19 to TRBJ2-5, with D possibly matching TRBD1 (6 bases). V gave up 7 bases and J gave up 5 bases, with 11 bases separating them. CDR3 length: 12 amino acids. Germline values: CDR1 LNHDA, CDR2 SQIVND (reference sequence). This CDR3 reads CASNRAGETQYF. CDR3 nucleotide sequence: TGTGCCAGTAACAGGGCAGGGGAGACCCAGTACTTC. Full variable domain (remainder filled in from reference TRBV19 and TRBJ2-5): DGGITQSPKYLFRKEGQNVTLSCEQNLNHDAMYWYRQDPGQGLRLIYYSQIVNDFQKGDIAEGYSVSREKKESFPLTVTSAQKNPTAFYLCASNRAGETQYFGPGTRLLVL.

The chain recombines TRBV11-3 with TRBJ2-6; D is uncertain. Per the germline V gene, CDR1 is SGHNT and CDR2 is YENEEA. The CDR3 is 16 amino acids. V lost 0 bases to trimming and J lost 0 bases, with 6 bases between them. The CDR3 region has the DNA TGTGCCAGCAGCTTAGATGGCAACTCTGGGGCCAACGTCCTGACTTTC. Its protein is CASSLDGNSGANVLTF. Based on the CDR3 plus reference TRBV11-3 and TRBJ2-6, the full variable domain is EAGVVQSPRYKIIEKKQPVAFWCNPISGHNTLYWYLQNLGQGPELLIRYENEEAVDDSQLPKDRFSAERLKGVDSTLKIQPAELGDSAVYLCASSLDGNSGANVLTFGAGSRLTVL.

This chain links TRBV19 with TRBJ1-1, with D perhaps matching TRBD1 (6 bases). V gave up 6 bases and J gave up 8 bases, with 13 bases separating them. The CDR3 extends over 12 amino acids. Germline V CDR1 and CDR2: LNHDA, SQIVND (reference sequence). The CDR3, as DNA: TGTGCCAGTAGAACAGGGCCTATCGAAGCTTTCTTT. It yields the protein CASRTGPIEAFF.

The chain links TRBV27 to TRBJ1-2; no definite D call. V lost 4 bases to trimming and J lost 4 bases, with 7 bases between them. The V gene's germline CDR1 is MNHEY and CDR2 SMNVEV (reference sequence). The CDR3 contains 12 residues. The CDR3 region is CASSSGIYGYTF. The CDR3 DNA reads TGTGCCAGCAGTTCGGGAATCTATGGCTACACCTTC.